This T cell receptor (beta chain) was recorded in a study of blood T cells in healthy people across ages. Regarding the study as a whole: Naive CD4+ cells and diversity were both higher in long-lived donors than in aged donors. TCR beta diversity per million T cells fell roughly linearly with age. PBMC samples, being unsorted, prevented any conclusive comparison of naive and antigen-experienced cells.

Using a J-beta primer mix together with a sample-barcoded 5' primer, a second PCR was run for roughly 6 to 11 cycles. Via MiXCR, TCRdb re-called the 5' RACE reads, giving one row per CDR3 protein. Of approximately 600,000 distinct CDR3 sequences detected, 58% appear once; the ten largest clones hold 30% to 45%. A note on this clonotype: Its specificity is unknown.

V lost 5 bases and J lost 7, with 11 bases in between. The length of the CDR3 is 11 residues. CDR1 and CDR2 (germline): SQVTM, ANQGSEA. Each donor was a healthy Caucasian individual from Russia, aged roughly 6 to 100. Sequencing used blood. The rearrangement links TRBV29-1 to TRBJ2-5, with D uncertain. This sequence originates from a man between 60 and 75 years old in good health. CDR3 DNA: TGCAGCGTTCCTCAAGACGGGACCCAGTACTTC. It codes for CSVPQDGTQYF.